This TCR beta chain was documented in a study of OX40 agonist ivuxolimab in advanced cancers. The wider study: Partial responses were achieved by three patients: one hepatocellular carcinoma, two cutaneous melanoma.

This clone was observed a few times. Its antigen is undetermined. The study's findings and limits: CD8+ T cells averaged more expanded clones than CD4+.

This CDR3 has 16 amino acids. Germline CDR1 reads LGHNA; CDR2 reads YSLEER. Trimming removed 4 bases from V and 4 bases from J, with 19 bases in between. Data came from immunoSEQ multiplex PCR; TCRdb stores just in-frame clones and leaves some out. Found here are around 2,900 clones, over 60% of them singletons; the top ten hold more than 20%. V is TRBV4-3 and J is TRBJ1-2; D is uncertain. The source is an adult with an advanced solid tumor such as melanoma, head and neck, liver or kidney cancer. This sample comprised CD4+ or CD8+ T cells sorted from blood, obtained in a trial of the OX40 agonist ivuxolimab. CDR3 in DNA: TGCGCCAGCAGCCCGTTCGTGTGGCAGAACCCCTATGGCTACACCTTC. Amino acid sequence: CASSPFVWQNPYGYTF.